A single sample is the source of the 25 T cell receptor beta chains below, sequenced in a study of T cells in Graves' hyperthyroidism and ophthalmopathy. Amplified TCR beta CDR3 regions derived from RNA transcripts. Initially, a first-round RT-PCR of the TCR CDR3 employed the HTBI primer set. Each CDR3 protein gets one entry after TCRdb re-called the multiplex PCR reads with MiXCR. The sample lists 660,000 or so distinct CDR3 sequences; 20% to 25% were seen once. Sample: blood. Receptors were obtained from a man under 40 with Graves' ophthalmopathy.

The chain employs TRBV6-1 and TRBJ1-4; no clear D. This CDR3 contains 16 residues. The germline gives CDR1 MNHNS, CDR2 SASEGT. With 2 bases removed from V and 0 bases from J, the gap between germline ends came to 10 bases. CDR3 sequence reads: CASSETLGPTNEKLFF. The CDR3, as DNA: TGTGCCAGCAGTGAAACCCTTGGGCCAACTAATGAAAAACTGTTTTTT.

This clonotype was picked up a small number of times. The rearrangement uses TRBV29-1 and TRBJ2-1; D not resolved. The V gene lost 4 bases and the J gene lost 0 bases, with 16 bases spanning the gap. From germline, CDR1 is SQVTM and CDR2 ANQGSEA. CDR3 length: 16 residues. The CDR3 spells CSVVPGGSSSYNEQFF. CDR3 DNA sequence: TGCAGCGTTGTCCCGGGCGGTTCGAGCTCCTACAATGAGCAGTTCTTC.

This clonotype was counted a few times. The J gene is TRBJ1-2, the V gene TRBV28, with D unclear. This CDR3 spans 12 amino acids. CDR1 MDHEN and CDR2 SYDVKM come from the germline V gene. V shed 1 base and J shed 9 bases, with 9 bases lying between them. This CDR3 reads CASSLYRGRYTF. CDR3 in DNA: TGTGCCAGCAGTTTATACCGCGGTCGCTACACCTTC.

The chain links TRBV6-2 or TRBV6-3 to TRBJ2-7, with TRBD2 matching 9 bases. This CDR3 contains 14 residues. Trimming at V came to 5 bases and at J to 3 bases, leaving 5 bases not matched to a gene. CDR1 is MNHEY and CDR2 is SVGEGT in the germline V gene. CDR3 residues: CASSVTSGNYEQYF. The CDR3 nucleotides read TGTGCCAGCAGTGTGACTAGCGGAAACTACGAGCAGTACTTC.

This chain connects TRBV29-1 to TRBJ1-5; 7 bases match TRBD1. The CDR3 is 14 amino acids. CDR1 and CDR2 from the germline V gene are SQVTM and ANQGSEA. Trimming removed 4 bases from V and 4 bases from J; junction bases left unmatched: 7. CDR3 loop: CSVVSGTDNQPQHF. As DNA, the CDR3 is TGCAGCGTTGTGTCCGGGACAGATAATCAGCCCCAGCATTTT. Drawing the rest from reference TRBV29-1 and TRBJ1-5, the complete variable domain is SAVISQKPSRDICQRGTSLTIQCQVDSQVTMMFWYRQQPGQSLTLIATANQGSEATYESGFVIDKFPISRPNLTFSTLTVSNMSPEDSSIYLCSVVSGTDNQPQHFGDGTRLSIL.

CDR3 bases: TGCAGTGCTAGAGATCGGGGGCGCGAGAGGTTAGGCAATCAGCCCCAGCATTTT. Amino acid sequence: CSARDRGRERLGNQPQHF. This chain joins TRBV20-1 and TRBJ1-5; tentative D call: TRBD1 (6 bases). This CDR3 spans 18 amino acids. The germline CDR1 and CDR2 sequences are DFQATT and SNEGSKA (reference sequence). The V gene lost 0 bases and the J gene lost 2 bases, with 20 bases spanning the gap.

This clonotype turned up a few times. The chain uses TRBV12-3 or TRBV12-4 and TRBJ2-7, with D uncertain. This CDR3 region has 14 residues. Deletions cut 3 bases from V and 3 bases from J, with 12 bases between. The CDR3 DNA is TGTGCCAGCAGTTTGGCTGATATCGGCTACGAGCAGTACTTC. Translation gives CASSLADIGYEQYF.

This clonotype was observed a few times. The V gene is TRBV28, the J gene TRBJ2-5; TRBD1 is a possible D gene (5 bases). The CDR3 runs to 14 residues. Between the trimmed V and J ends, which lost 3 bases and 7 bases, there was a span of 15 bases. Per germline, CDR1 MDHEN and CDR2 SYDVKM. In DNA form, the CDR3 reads TGTGCCAGCAGTTTGTGGACCGAAAGGGGGACCCAGTACTTC. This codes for CASSLWTERGTQYF. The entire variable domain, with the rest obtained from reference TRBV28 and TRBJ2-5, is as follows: DVKVTQSSRYLVKRTGEKVFLECVQDMDHENMFWYRQDPGLGLRLIYFSYDVKMKEKGDIPEGYSVSREKKERFSLILESASTNQTSMYLCASSLWTERGTQYFGPGTRLLVL.

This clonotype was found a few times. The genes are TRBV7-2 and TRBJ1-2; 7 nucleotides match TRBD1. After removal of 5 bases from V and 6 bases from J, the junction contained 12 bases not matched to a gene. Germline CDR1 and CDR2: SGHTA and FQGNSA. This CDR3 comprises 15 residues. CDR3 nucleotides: TGTGCCAGCAGCCTAGACGGCAGGGGGTGGAATGGCTACACCTTC. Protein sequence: CASSLDGRGWNGYTF.

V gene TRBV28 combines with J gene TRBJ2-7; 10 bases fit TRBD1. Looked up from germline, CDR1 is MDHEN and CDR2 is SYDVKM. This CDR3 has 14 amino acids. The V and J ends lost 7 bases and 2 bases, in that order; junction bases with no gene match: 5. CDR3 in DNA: TGTGCCAGCACGTGGACAGGGGGACCCTACGAGCAGTACTTC. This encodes CASTWTGGPYEQYF.

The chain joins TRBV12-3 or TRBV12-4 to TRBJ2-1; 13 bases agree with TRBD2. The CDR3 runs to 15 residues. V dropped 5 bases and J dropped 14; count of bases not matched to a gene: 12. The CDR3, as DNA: TGTGCCAGCAGTCCGGGACTAGCGGGAACTCCAAGCGAGTTCTTC. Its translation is CASSPGLAGTPSEFF.

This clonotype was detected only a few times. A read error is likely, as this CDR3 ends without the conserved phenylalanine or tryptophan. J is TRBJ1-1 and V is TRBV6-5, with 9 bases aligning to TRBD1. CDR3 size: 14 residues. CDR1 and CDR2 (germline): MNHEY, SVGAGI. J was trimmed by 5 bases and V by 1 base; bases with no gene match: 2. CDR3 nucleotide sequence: TGTGCCAGCAGTTACTACAGGGGGCATACTGAAGCTTTCCTT. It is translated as CASSYYRGHTEAFL.

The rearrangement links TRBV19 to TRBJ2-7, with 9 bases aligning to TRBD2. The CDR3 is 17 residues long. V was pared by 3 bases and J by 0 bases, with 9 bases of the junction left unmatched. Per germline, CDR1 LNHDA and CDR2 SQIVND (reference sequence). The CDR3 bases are TGTGCCAGTAGTATGAGGCTAGCGGGATCTAGCTCCTACGAGCAGTACTTC. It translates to CASSMRLAGSSSYEQYF. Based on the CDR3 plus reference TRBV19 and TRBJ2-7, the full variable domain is DGGITQSPKYLFRKEGQNVTLSCEQNLNHDAMYWYRQDPGQGLRLIYYSQIVNDFQKGDIAEGYSVSREKKESFPLTVTSAQKNPTAFYLCASSMRLAGSSSYEQYFGPGTRLTVT.

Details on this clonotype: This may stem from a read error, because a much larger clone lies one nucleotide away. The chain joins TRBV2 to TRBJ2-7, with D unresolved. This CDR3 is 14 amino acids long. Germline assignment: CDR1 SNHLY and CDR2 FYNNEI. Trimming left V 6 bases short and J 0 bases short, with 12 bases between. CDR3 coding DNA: TGTGCCAGCAGAGAGGTCATCAGCTCCTACGAGCAGTACTTC. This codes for CASREVISSYEQYF. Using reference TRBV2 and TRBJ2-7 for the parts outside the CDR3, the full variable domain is EPEVTQTPSHQVTQMGQEVILRCVPISNHLYFYWYRQILGQKVEFLVSFYNNEISEKSEIFDDQFSVERPDGSNFTLKIRSTKLEDSAMYFCASREVISSYEQYFGPGTRLTVT.

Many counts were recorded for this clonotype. CDR3 amino acids: CASSFAGGGSYNEQFF. The CDR3 DNA follows: TGTGCCAGCAGCTTCGCAGGGGGCGGCTCCTACAATGAGCAGTTCTTC. The gene calls are TRBV11-2 and TRBJ2-1; 8 bases fit TRBD1. The germline V gene has CDR1 SGHAT and CDR2 FQNNGV. The CDR3 has 16 residues. V was clipped by 3 bases and J by 0 bases; unmatched bases: 4.

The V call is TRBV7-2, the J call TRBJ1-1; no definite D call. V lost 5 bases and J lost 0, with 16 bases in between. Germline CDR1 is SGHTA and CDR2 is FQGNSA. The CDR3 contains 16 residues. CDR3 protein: CASSPPRPSLNTEAFF. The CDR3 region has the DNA TGTGCCAGCAGCCCCCCCCGCCCATCCCTGAACACTGAAGCTTTCTTT.

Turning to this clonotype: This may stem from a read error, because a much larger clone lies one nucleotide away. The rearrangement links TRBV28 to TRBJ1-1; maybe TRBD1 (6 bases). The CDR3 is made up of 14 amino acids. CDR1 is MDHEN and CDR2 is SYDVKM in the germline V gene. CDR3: CASSGGGPGTKAFF. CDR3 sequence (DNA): TGTGCCAGCAGTGGGGGGGGGCCGGGCACTAAAGCTTTCTTT.

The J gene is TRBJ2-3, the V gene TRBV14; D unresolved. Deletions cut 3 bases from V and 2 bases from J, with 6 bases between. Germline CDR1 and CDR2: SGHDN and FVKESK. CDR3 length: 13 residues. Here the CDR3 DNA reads TGTGCCAGCAGCCACCACAACACAGATACGCAGTATTTT. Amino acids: CASSHHNTDTQYF. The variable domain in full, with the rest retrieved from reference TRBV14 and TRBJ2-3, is EAGVTQFPSHSVIEKGQTVTLRCDPISGHDNLYWYRRVMGKEIKFLLHFVKESKQDESGMPNNRFLAERTGGTYSTLKVQPAELEDSGVYFCASSHHNTDTQYFGPGTRLTVL.

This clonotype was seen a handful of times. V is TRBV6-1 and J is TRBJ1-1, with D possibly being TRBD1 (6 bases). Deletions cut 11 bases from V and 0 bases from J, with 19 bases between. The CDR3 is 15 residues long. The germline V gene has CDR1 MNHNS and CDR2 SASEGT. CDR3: CAAAGGGGMNTEAFF. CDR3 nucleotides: TGTGCCGCGGCCGGAGGGGGGGGGATGAACACTGAAGCTTTCTTT.

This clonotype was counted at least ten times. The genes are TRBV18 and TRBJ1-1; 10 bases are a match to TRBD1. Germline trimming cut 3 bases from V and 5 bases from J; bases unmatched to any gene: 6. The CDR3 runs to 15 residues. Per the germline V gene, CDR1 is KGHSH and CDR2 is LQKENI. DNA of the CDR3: TGTGCCAGCTCACCCAGACAGGGGGCATGGACTGAAGCTTTCTTT. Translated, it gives CASSPRQGAWTEAFF.

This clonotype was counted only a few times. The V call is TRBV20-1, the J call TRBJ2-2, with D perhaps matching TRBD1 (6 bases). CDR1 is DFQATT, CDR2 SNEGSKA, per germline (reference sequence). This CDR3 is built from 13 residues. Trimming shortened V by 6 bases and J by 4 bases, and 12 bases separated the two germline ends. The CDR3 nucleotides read TGCAGTGCCCGTCGAGGGGGCACCGGGGAGCTGTTTTTT. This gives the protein CSARRGGTGELFF.

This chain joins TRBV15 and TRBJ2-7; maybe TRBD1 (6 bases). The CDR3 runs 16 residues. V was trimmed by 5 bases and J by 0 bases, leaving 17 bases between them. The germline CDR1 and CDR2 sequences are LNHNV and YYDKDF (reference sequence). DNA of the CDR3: TGTGCCACCAGCGAGCCCCCAGGGGTAAGCTCCTACGAGCAGTACTTC. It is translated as CATSEPPGVSSYEQYF.

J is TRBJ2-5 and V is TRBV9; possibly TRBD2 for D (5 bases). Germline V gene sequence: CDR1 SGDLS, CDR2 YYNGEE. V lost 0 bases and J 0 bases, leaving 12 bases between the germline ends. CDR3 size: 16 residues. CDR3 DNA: TGTGCCAGCAGCGTAGGTACAGCGGAGTACCAAGAGACCCAGTACTTC. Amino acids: CASSVGTAEYQETQYF.

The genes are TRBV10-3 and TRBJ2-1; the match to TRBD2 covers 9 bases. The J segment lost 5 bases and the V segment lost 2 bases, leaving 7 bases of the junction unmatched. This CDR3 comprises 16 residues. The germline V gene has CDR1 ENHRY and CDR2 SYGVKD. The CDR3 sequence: CAISEEPAGGHNEQFF. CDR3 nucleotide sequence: TGTGCCATCAGTGAGGAACCAGCGGGAGGCCACAATGAGCAGTTCTTC.

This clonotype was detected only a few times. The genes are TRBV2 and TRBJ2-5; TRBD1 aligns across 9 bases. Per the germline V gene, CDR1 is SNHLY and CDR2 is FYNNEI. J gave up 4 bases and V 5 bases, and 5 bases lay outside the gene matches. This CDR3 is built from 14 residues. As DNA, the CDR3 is TGTGCCAGCAGTTTACAGGGGGCTCTAGAGACCCAGTACTTC. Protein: CASSLQGALETQYF. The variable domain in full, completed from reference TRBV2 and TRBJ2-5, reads EPEVTQTPSHQVTQMGQEVILRCVPISNHLYFYWYRQILGQKVEFLVSFYNNEISEKSEIFDDQFSVERPDGSNFTLKIRSTKLEDSAMYFCASSLQGALETQYFGPGTRLLVL.